The rows below give T cell receptor beta chains drawn from one sample of a study of CD8+ T cells in alopecia areata. Clones were sequenced by immunoSEQ multiplex PCR, and TCRdb holds only the in-frame ones, with some missing. The repertoire has about 180,000 clones, 59% of them found once; the top ten carry roughly 14%. Sequencing used CD4+ T cells sorted from blood, obtained at week 0. These receptors all stem from a human donor with alopecia areata. Each CDR3 is given with its conserved first and last residue. A D gene is named only where the DNA matches it firmly. Size values are once, few and many counts, or a class for expanded clones, and some rows have none.

cdr3_nt cdr3_aa clone_size j_call v_call d_call
TGTGCCTGGAGTGCCCACGGCTATGGCTACACCTTC CAWSAHGYGYTF NA TRBJ1-2 TRBV30 NA
TGTGCCAGCAGCTTAGCAGGGACAGGGAGATCACCCCTCCACTTT CASSLAGTGRSPLHF NA TRBJ1-6 TRBV7-9 TRBD1
TGTGCCAGCAGTGGGGGACAGGGGGCATCCGGGGAGCTGTTTTTT CASSGGQGASGELFF few TRBJ2-2 TRBV2 TRBD1
TGTGCCAGCAGTGGGAAGAGGTTAGGTGAGCAGTTCTTC CASSGKRLGEQFF NA TRBJ2-1 TRBV2 NA
TGTGCCAGCAGACTAGCGGGGGGGCCCAACGAGCAGTACTTC CASRLAGGPNEQYF few TRBJ2-7 TRBV6-1 TRBD2
TGTGCCAGCAGTAGACAGGGGGAAGGCTATGGCTACACCTTC CASSRQGEGYGYTF few TRBJ1-2 TRBV28 TRBD1
TGTGCCAGCAGTTTAAAGGGGGAAAAGAACTATGGCTACACCTTC CASSLKGEKNYGYTF NA TRBJ1-2 TRBV27 NA
TGTGCCAGCAGCCCCGGACAGGGCGTCTATGGCTACACCTTC CASSPGQGVYGYTF NA TRBJ1-2 TRBV9 TRBD1
TGCGCCAGCAGCCGGGGACAGGGCTCGACACCCCTCCACTTT CASSRGQGSTPLHF NA TRBJ1-6 TRBV4-1 TRBD1
TGTGCCTGGACGACTGGATATAGCAATCAGCCCCAGCATTTT CAWTTGYSNQPQHF NA TRBJ1-5 TRBV30 NA
TGTGCCTGGAGTGTACTTAGGAGCTGGAGTGGCTACACCTTC CAWSVLRSWSGYTF NA TRBJ1-2 TRBV30 NA
TGTGCCTGGAACATTGCTAGCGGGGGGTACAATGAGCAGTTCTTC CAWNIASGGYNEQFF NA TRBJ2-1 TRBV30 TRBD2
TGTGCCATCAACTACAGAGACACCGGGGAGCTGTTTTTT CAINYRDTGELFF few TRBJ2-2 TRBV10-3 NA
TGTGCCATCAGTGAGTCCTCAGGAGCCCAGCATTTT CAISESSGAQHF few TRBJ1-5 TRBV10-3 NA
TGTGCCAGCAGCCCCGGGCCCGGGGGGTATGGCTACACCTTC CASSPGPGGYGYTF once TRBJ1-2 TRBV11-2 NA
TGTGCCAGCAGCCAAGATGCTGGGGCCACTGGAAACACCATATATTTT CASSQDAGATGNTIYF few TRBJ1-3 TRBV14 NA
TGTGCCAGCAGTCCCTCCGGACAGGGGCATTACGAGCAGTACTTC CASSPSGQGHYEQYF NA TRBJ2-7 TRBV6-5 TRBD1
TGCGCCAGCAGCCACCCAACCACCGGGACAGGGGTCTACGAGCAGTACTTC CASSHPTTGTGVYEQYF NA TRBJ2-7 TRBV4-1 TRBD1